The source of this T cell receptor beta chain is a study of regulatory T cells in long-lasting Graves disease. Study background: Over-5-year antithyroid drug use with positive TSH receptor antibodies defined persistent Graves' disease in the study.

Through Arm-PCR of CDR3 regions and iRepertoire HTBI primers, TCR beta libraries were built. TCRdb recomputed calls from the multiplex PCR reads with MiXCR, one row per CDR3 protein. The data contain 500,000 to 700,000 distinct CDR3 sequences, roughly 30% of them singletons. From germline, CDR1 is SEHNR and CDR2 FQNEAQ (reference sequence). This CDR3 has 15 amino acids. Deletions cut 3 bases from V and 3 bases from J, with 13 bases between. Noted time point: persistent/refractory GD, antithyroid drugs over 5 years with positive TRAb. Following extraction of RNA from PBMCs, that RNA was used to make the TCR library. Patients met American Thyroid Association criteria for Graves' disease.

V and J are TRBV7-9 and TRBJ2-3; a possible D gene is TRBD2 (7 bases). The origin of this receptor is a female donor with Graves disease. Specimen: peripheral blood mononuclear cells (PBMCs), collected when the disease was refractory, from a patient treated with antithyroid drugs. CDR3 region: CASSFGRGGTDTQYF. The CDR3 region has the DNA TGTGCCAGCAGCTTCGGCAGGGGAGGGACAGATACGCAGTATTTT.